The present entry profiles one T cell receptor beta chain with its context. The data originate from a study of cytomegalovirus exposure and HLA in healthy donors. The PCR ran on 60 Vbeta and 13 Jbeta primers. Clones were sequenced by immunoSEQ multiplex PCR, and TCRdb holds only the in-frame ones, with some missing. This table has around 170,000 clones, more than 70% appearing once. CDR1 and CDR2 from the germline V gene are MNHEY and SVGAGI. The ends lost 4 bases at V and 7 bases at J; junction bases unmatched: 3. The CDR3 totals 14 residues. This chain joins TRBV6-5 and TRBJ1-6; 8 positions match TRBD1. Sample: PBMCs. The sequence was collected from a boy between 2 and 15 years old in good health and CMV-seronegative. CDR3 protein: CASSSGQENSPLHF. The DNA of the CDR3 is TGTGCCAGCAGTTCGGGACAGGAAAATTCACCCCTCCACTTT.